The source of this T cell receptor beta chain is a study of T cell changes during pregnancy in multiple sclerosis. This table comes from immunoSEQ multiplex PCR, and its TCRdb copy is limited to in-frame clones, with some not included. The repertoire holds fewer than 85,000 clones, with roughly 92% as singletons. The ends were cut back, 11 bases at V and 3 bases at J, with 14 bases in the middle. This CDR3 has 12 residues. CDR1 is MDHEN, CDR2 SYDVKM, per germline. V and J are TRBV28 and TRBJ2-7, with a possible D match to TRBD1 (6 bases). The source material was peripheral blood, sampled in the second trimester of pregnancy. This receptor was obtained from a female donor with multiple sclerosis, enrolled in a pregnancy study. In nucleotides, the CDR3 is TGTGCCGTCCGGGACACACTCTACGAGCAGTACTTC. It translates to CAVRDTLYEQYF.